This T cell receptor (beta chain) stems from a study of blood T cell repertoires in COVID-19. Germline V gene sequence: CDR1 SGHAT, CDR2 FQNNGV. The CDR3 has 15 residues. V was pared by 1 base and J by 10 bases, with 7 bases of the junction left unmatched. Profiling relied on immunoSEQ multiplex PCR, and the TCRdb table lists in-frame clones only, not all of them. The repertoire holds approximately 110,000 clones, with 69% as singletons. The chain links TRBV11-2 to TRBJ2-1; 10 positions agree with TRBD2. The sequence derives from a man older than 75 with acute or convalescent COVID-19. Sequencing used peripheral blood. CDR3 sequence (DNA): TGTGCCAGCAGCTTAGGGACTAGCGGAGCGGGGGAGCAGTTCTTC. Translated, it gives CASSLGTSGAGEQFF. Complete variable domain (other parts from reference TRBV11-2 and TRBJ2-1): EAGVAQSPRYKIIEKRQSVAFWCNPISGHATLYWYQQILGQGPKLLIQFQNNGVVDDSQLPKDRFSAERLKGVDSTLKIQPAKLEDSAVYLCASSLGTSGAGEQFFGPGTRLTVL.